The 16 T cell receptor beta chains below were found in one sample sequenced in a study of control samples from healthy donors and cancer patients. TCRdb keeps only in-frame clones here, not all; method: immunoSEQ multiplex PCR. There are approximately 160,000 clones in the sample; more than 85% occur only once, and about 2.1% lies in the top ten. The sequenced sample was blood. The receptors were gathered from a woman between 40 and 55 years old in good health.

The V and J genes are TRBV2 and TRBJ2-2; 8 bases line up with TRBD1. This CDR3 is built from 15 residues. CDR1 and CDR2 from the germline V gene are SNHLY and FYNNEI. The V segment lost 3 bases and the J segment 4 bases; nucleotides outside the gene matches: 4. Written as DNA, the CDR3 is TGTGCCAGCAGTGAGACGACAGGGGTCACCGGGGAGCTGTTTTTT. The encoded protein is CASSETTGVTGELFF.

This clone occurred a few times. The chain links TRBV20-1 to TRBJ1-2; D unresolved. Germline lookup yields CDR1 DFQATT and CDR2 SNEGSKA (reference sequence). V gave up 3 bases and J gave up 2 bases, with 7 bases separating them. The CDR3 runs 12 residues. The CDR3 DNA sequence: TGCAGTGCTAGTCATCTGAACTATGGCTACACCTTC. It encodes CSASHLNYGYTF.

This clone has a single count. This rearrangement joins TRBV7-9 to TRBJ1-3, with a possible D match to TRBD1 (5 bases). The CDR3 extends over 16 amino acids. V was shortened by 5 bases and J by 0 bases, with 14 bases between the two germline ends. The V gene's germline CDR1 is SEHNR and CDR2 FQNEAQ (reference sequence). CDR3 DNA sequence: TGTGCCAGCAGCATCGCCACAGGATACTCTGGAAACACCATATATTTT. The encoded protein is CASSIATGYSGNTIYF. The whole variable domain, remainder taken from reference TRBV7-9 and TRBJ1-3, is DTGVSQNPRHKITKRGQNVTFRCDPISEHNRLYWYRQTLGQGPEFLTYFQNEAQLEKSRLLSDRFSAERPKGSFSTLEIQRTEQGDSAMYLCASSIATGYSGNTIYFGEGSWLTVV.

V and J are TRBV12-3 or TRBV12-4 and TRBJ1-2; tentatively, D is TRBD1 (5 bases). The V gene lost 5 bases and the J gene lost 3 bases, with 10 bases spanning the gap. This CDR3 region has 13 residues. CDR3 coding DNA: TGTGCCAGCAGTCCTGGAGGGGACTATGGCTACACCTTC. Translation gives CASSPGGDYGYTF.

The rearrangement links TRBV7-2 to TRBJ1-2, with D unresolved. V lost 5 bases to trimming and J lost 0 bases, with 13 bases between them. CDR1 SGHTA and CDR2 FQGNSA come from the germline V gene. This CDR3 has 15 amino acids. This CDR3 reads CASSLSDFTNYGYTF. CDR3 nucleotide sequence: TGTGCCAGCAGCCTTTCGGACTTTACTAACTATGGCTACACCTTC.

CDR3 amino acids: CASSWTSGDYNEQFF. CDR3 DNA sequence: TGCGCCAGCAGCTGGACTAGCGGGGATTACAATGAGCAGTTCTTC. The chain employs TRBV5-1 and TRBJ2-1; 12 positions match TRBD2. This CDR3 is 15 amino acids long. After removal of 3 bases from V and 4 bases from J, the junction contained 2 bases not matched to a gene. The V gene's germline CDR1 is SGHRS and CDR2 YFSETQ. Filled out from reference TRBV5-1 and TRBJ2-1, the complete variable domain reads KAGVTQTPRYLIKTRGQQVTLSCSPISGHRSVSWYQQTPGQGLQFLFEYFSETQRNKGNFPGRFSGRQFSNSRSEMNVSTLELGDSALYLCASSWTSGDYNEQFFGPGTRLTVL.

The chain joins TRBV25-1 to TRBJ2-3, with 8 bases identical to TRBD2. The CDR3 is 16 residues long. J gave up 4 bases and V 7 bases, and 13 bases lay outside the gene matches. Germline V gene lookup returns CDR1 MGHDK and CDR2 SYGVNS. CDR3 region: CASTPLGSGAPDTQYF. The CDR3 coding sequence is TGTGCCAGCACCCCGTTGGGTAGCGGGGCCCCAGATACGCAGTATTTT.

This sequence joins TRBV7-2 and TRBJ2-7, with D hard to call. The V gene's germline CDR1 is SGHTA and CDR2 FQGNSA. Trimming shortened V by 1 base and J by 0 bases, and 7 bases separated the two germline ends. This CDR3 has 14 amino acids. In nucleotides, the CDR3 is TGTGCCAGCAGCTTAGTTTTCAACTCCTACGAGCAGTACTTC. Translating it yields CASSLVFNSYEQYF.

This chain links TRBV7-6 with TRBJ2-2, with TRBD1 as a possible D gene (6 bases). V was cut by 5 bases and J by 4 bases, with 11 bases left in between. The CDR3 covers 14 residues. The germline gives CDR1 SGHVS, CDR2 FNYEAQ. Here the CDR3 reads CASSAGQITGELFF. CDR3 DNA sequence: TGTGCCAGCAGCGCAGGACAGATCACCGGGGAGCTGTTTTTT.

The chain joins TRBV19 to TRBJ2-2; 7 bases agree with TRBD2. J lost 1 base, V lost 3 bases, and 5 bases had no gene match. The germline V gene encodes CDR1 LNHDA and CDR2 SQIVND (reference sequence). There are 16 residues in the CDR3. This CDR3 is CASSIFGGENTGELFF. DNA for the CDR3: TGTGCCAGTAGTATCTTTGGGGGGGAGAACACCGGGGAGCTGTTTTTT.

This rearrangement joins TRBV27 to TRBJ2-1; D is unclear. The germline CDR1 and CDR2 sequences are MNHEY and SMNVEV (reference sequence). The CDR3 runs to 12 residues. Trimming shortened V by 2 bases and J by 12 bases, and 11 bases separated the two germline ends. DNA of the CDR3: TGTGCCAGCAGTTTACCCAACCGGGTGCAGTTCTTC. Amino acid sequence: CASSLPNRVQFF.

The chain couples TRBV12-3 or TRBV12-4 to TRBJ1-5; D is unclear. The CDR3 consists of 11 residues. V was shortened by 5 bases and J by 5 bases, with 4 bases between the two germline ends. The CDR3 region has the DNA TGTGCCAGCAGTCCGGATCAGCCCCAGCATTTT. It yields the protein CASSPDQPQHF.

This chain links TRBV7-8 with TRBJ1-1; D ambiguous. The CDR3 is made up of 13 amino acids. V shed 7 bases and J shed 2 bases, with 11 bases lying between them. Germline V CDR1 and CDR2: SGHVS, FQNEAQ. CDR3 region: CASKPAVNTEAFF. The DNA of the CDR3 is TGTGCCAGCAAACCGGCCGTTAACACTGAAGCTTTCTTT.

This clone showed up just once. The chain combines TRBV5-6 with TRBJ2-7; TRBD2 matches at 13 bases. The V gene's germline CDR1 is SGHDT and CDR2 YYEEEE. The CDR3 contains 18 residues. V lost 4 bases and J lost 2; bases outside the gene matches: 12. The CDR3 region has the DNA TGTGCCAGCAGCGGCGGACTAGCGGGGGCACGAAGGACCTACGAGCAGTACTTC. Its protein is CASSGGLAGARRTYEQYF.

This clone was picked up one time. The chain couples TRBV12-3 or TRBV12-4 to TRBJ1-1, with a possible D match to TRBD1 (5 bases). This CDR3 is 13 amino acids long. With 6 bases removed from V and 3 bases from J, the gap between germline ends came to 11 bases. DNA of the CDR3: TGTGCCAGCAGATCGGCAGGGCACACTGAAGCTTTCTTT. Its translation is CASRSAGHTEAFF.

This chain links TRBV5-6 with TRBJ1-1, with D unclear. This CDR3 is built from 14 residues. The V end lost 4 bases, the J end lost 0 bases, and 10 bases lay between the germline ends. Germline CDR1 and CDR2: SGHDT and YYEEEE. The CDR3 nucleotides read TGTGCCAGCAGCAACGGTGTTTTGAACACTGAAGCTTTCTTT. This gives the protein CASSNGVLNTEAFF.